Reported below is one T cell receptor beta chain. Its antigen is still unknown. The data were obtained in a study of response to subunit inactivated influenza vaccine. Study-level findings and limits: Few new T cells, the authors suggested, are recruited by each seasonal influenza vaccination.

MiXCR was run by TCRdb on the RT-PCR reads, yielding one entry per CDR3 protein. This sample has around 500,000 distinct CDR3 sequences, with about 10% found just once. Trimming took 7 bases from V and 1 from J; bases not matched to a gene: 5. Germline V gene lookup returns CDR1 MNHNS and CDR2 SASEGT. The CDR3 covers 15 residues. The chain has TRBV6-1 and TRBJ2-1; TRBD2 agrees at 9 bases. Here the sequenced sample was PBMCs from blood, taken 45 days after vaccination. This clonotype originated in a man aged 45-65 years who received an inactivated influenza vaccine. The CDR3 DNA reads TGTGCCAGCACCGGAGCGGGAGGTTCCTACAATGAGCAGTTCTTC. As protein: CASTGAGGSYNEQFF.